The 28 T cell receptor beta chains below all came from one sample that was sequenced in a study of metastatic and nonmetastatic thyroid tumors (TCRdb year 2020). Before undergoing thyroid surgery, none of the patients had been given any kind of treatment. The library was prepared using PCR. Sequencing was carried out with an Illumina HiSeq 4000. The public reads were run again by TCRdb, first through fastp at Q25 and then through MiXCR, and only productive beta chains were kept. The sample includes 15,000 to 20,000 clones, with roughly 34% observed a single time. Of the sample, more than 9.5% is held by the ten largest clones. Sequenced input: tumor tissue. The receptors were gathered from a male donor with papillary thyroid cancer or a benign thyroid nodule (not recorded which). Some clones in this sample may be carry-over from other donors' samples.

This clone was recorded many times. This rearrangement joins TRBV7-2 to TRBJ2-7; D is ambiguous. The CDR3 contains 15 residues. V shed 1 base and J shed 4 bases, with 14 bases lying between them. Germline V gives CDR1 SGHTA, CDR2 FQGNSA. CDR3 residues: CASSLVSISEYEQYF. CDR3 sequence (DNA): TGTGCCAGCAGCTTAGTTTCTATCTCCGAATACGAGCAGTACTTC. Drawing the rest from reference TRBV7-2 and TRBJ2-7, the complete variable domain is GAGVSQSPSNKVTEKGKDVELRCDPISGHTALYWYRQSLGQGLEFLIYFQGNSAPDKSGLPSDRFSAERTGGSVSTLTIQRTQQEDSAVYLCASSLVSISEYEQYFGPGTRLTVT.

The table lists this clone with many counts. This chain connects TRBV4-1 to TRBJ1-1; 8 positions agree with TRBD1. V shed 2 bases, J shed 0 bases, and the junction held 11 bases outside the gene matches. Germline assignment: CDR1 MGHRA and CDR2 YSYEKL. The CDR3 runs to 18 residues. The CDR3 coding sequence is TGCGCCAGCAGCCAAAAAACCGGGACAGGCATCATGAACACTGAAGCTTTCTTT. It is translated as CASSQKTGTGIMNTEAFF.

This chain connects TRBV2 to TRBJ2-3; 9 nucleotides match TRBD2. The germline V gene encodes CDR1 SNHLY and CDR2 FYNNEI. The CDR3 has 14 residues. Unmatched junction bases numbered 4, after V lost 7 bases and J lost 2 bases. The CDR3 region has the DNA TGTGCCAGCAATGAGCGGGAGGCCACAGATACGCAGTATTTT. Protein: CASNEREATDTQYF.

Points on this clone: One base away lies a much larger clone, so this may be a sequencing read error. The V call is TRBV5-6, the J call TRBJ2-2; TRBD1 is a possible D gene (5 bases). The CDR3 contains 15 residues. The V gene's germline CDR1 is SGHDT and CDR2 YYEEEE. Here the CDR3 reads CAGSLAYQGTGELFF. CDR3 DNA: TGTGCCGGCAGCTTGGCCTATCAGGGCACCGGGGAGCTGTTTTTT.

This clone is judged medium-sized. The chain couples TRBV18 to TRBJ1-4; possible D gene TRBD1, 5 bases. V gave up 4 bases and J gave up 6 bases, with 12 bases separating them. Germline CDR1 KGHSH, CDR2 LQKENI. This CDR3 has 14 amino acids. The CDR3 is CASSLESTDEKLFF. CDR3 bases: TGTGCCAGCTCACTGGAGTCGACAGATGAAAAACTGTTTTTT.

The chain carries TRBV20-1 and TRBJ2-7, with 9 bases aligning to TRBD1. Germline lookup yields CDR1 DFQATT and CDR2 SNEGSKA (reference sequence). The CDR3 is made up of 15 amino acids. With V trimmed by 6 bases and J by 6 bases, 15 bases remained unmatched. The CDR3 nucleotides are TGCAGTGCGCTTAGTACCGGGACAGGGAGTCGCGAGCAGTACTTC. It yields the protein CSALSTGTGSREQYF.

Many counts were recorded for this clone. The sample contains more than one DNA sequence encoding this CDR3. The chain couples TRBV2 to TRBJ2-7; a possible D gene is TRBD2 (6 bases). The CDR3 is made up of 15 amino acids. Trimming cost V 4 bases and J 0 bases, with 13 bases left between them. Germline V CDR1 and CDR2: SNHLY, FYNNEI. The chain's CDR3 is CASSGSGTSSYEQYF. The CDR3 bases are TGTGCCAGCAGTGGGTCCGGGACTTCCTCCTACGAGCAGTACTTC.

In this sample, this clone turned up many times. CDR3 loop: CSAFSYGYTF. The CDR3 nucleotides read TGCAGTGCTTTTTCGTATGGCTACACCTTC. This chain joins TRBV20-1 and TRBJ1-2, with D unresolved. Germline V gene data show CDR1 as DFQATT and CDR2 as SNEGSKA (reference sequence). V was trimmed by 5 bases and J by 5 bases, leaving 6 bases between them. The CDR3 consists of 10 residues.

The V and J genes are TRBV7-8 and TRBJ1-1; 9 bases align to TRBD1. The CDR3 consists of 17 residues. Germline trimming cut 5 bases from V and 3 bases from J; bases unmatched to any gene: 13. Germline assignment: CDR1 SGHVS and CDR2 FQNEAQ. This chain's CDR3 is CASSGGTGFAFYTEAFF. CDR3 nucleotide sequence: TGTGCCAGCAGCGGCGGGACAGGGTTCGCGTTTTACACTGAAGCTTTCTTT.

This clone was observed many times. The CDR3 loop reads CASSPRGRGDTQYF. In DNA, the CDR3 is TGTGCCAGCAGCCCCCGGGGGAGGGGGGATACGCAGTATTTT. This chain connects TRBV7-3 to TRBJ2-3, with a weak D call TRBD2 (7 bases). The CDR3 runs to 14 residues. V lost 5 bases and J 6 bases, leaving 15 bases between the germline ends. Germline CDR1 is SGHTA and CDR2 is FQGTGA.

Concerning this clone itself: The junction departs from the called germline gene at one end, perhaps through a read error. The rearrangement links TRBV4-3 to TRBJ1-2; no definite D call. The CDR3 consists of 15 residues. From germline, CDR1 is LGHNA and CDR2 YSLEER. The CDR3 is CSSSQITIGPNGYTF. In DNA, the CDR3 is TGCTCCAGCAGCCAGATAACCATTGGTCCTAATGGCTACACCTTC.

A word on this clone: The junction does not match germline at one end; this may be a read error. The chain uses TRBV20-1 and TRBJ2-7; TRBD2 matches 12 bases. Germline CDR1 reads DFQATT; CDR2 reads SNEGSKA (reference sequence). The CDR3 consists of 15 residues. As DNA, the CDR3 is TGCAGTGCTAGAGGGACTAGCGGGGTGTTCTACGAGCAGCACTTC. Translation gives CSARGTSGVFYEQHF.

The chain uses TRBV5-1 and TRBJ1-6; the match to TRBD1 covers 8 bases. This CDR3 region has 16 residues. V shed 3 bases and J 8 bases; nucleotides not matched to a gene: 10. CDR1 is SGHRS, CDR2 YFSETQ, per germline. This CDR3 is CASSWTGIGPYSPLHF. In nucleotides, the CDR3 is TGCGCCAGCAGCTGGACAGGGATTGGCCCTTATTCACCCCTCCACTTT.

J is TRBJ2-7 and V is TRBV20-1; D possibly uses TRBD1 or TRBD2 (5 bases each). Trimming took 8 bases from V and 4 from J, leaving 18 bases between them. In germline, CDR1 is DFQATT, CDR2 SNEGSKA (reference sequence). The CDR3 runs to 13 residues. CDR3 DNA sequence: TGCAGTCTCAAACTAGTGGGACCGTACGAGCAGTACTTC. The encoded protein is CSLKLVGPYEQYF.

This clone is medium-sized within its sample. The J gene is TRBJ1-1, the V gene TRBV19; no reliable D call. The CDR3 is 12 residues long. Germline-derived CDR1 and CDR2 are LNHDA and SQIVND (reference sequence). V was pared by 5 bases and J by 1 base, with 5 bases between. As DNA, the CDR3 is TGTGCCAGTAGTCTCGGGAACACTGAAGCTTTCTTT. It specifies CASSLGNTEAFF.

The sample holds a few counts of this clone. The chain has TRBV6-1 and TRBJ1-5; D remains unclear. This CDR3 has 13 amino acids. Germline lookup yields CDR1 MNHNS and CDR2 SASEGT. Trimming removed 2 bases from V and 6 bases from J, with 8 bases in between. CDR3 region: CASSEKPLQPQHF. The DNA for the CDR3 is TGTGCCAGCAGTGAAAAACCCCTTCAGCCCCAGCATTTT.

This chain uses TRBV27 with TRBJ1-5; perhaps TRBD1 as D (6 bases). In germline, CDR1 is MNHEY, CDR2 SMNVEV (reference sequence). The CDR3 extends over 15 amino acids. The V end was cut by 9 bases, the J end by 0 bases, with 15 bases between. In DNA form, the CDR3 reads TGTGCCAGTACCCCCAGGGGATATAGCAATCAGCCCCAGCATTTT. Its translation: CASTPRGYSNQPQHF.

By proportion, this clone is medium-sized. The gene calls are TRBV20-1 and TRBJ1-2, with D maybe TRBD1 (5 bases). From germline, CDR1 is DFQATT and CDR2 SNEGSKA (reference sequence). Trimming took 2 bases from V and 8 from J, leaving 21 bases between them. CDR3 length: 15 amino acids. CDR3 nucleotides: TGCAGTGCTAGAACACCCGGCAGGGTTCTTCGAGGCTACACCTTC. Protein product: CSARTPGRVLRGYTF.

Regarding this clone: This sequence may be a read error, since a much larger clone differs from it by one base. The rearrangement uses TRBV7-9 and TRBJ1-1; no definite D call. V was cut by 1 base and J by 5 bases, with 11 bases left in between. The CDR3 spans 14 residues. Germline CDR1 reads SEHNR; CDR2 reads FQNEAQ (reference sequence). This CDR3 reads CASSLGTQWTEAFF. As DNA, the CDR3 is TGTGCCAGCAGCTTAGGAACACAGTGGACTGAAGCTTTCTTT.

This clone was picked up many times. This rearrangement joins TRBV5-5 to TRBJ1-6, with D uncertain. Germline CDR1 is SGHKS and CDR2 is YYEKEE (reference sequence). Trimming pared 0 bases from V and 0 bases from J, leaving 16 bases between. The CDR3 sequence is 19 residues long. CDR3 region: CASSLGGPAWSSYNSPLHF. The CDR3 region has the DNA TGTGCCAGCAGCTTGGGTGGCCCTGCCTGGAGCTCCTATAATTCACCCCTCCACTTT.

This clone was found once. The chain's CDR3 is CASSPDGISEAFF. The DNA for the CDR3 is TGTGCCAGCTCACCGGACGGGATTTCTGAAGCTTTCTTT. The chain combines TRBV18 with TRBJ1-1; D is unresolved. The CDR3 loop spans 13 amino acids. Trimming pared 3 bases from V and 6 bases from J, leaving 11 bases between. Germline loops: CDR1 KGHSH, CDR2 LQKENI.

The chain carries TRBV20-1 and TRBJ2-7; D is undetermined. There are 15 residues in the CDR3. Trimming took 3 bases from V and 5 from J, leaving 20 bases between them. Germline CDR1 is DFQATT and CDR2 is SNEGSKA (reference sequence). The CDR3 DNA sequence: TGCAGTGCTAGTCGGATCCCTCCCGTCCTCCACGAGCAGTACTTC. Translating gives CSASRIPPVLHEQYF.

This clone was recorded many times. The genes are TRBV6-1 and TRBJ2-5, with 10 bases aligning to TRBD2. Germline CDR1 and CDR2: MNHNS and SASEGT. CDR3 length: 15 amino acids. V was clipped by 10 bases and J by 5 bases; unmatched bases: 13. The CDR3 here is CATRSSGGFHETQYF. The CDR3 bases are TGTGCCACCCGCTCTAGCGGGGGATTCCATGAGACCCAGTACTTC.

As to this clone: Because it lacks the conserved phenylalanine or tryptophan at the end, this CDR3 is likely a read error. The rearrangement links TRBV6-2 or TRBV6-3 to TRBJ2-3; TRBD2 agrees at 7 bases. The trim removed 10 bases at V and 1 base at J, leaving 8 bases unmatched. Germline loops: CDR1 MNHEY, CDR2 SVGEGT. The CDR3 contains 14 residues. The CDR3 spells CAIRTTSCTDTQYL. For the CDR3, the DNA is TGTGCCATCAGGACGACTAGCTGCACAGATACGCAGTATTTG.

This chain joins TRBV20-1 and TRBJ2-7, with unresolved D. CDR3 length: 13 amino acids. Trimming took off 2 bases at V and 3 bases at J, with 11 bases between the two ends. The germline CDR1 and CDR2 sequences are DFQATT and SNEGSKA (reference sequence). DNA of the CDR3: TGCAGTGCTAGATTCCCCTTGTGCTACGAGCAGTACTTC. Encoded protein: CSARFPLCYEQYF.

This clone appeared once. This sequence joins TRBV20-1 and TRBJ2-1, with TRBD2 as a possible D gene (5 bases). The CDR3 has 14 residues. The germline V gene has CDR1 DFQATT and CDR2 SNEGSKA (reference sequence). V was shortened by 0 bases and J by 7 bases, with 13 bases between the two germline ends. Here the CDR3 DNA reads TGCAGTGCTAGAGATCATCCGGGGAAAAATGAGCAGTTCTTC. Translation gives CSARDHPGKNEQFF.

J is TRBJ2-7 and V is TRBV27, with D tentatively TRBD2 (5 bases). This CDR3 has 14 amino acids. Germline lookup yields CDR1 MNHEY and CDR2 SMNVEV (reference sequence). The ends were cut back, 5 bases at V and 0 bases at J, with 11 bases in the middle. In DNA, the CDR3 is TGTGCCAGCAGTCCGGCCGACTACTCCTACGAGCAGTACTTC. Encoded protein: CASSPADYSYEQYF.

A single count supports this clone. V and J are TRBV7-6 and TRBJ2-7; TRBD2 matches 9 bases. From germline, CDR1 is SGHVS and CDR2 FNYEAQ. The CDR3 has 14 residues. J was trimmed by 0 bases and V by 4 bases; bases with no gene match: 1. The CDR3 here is CASSSAGGSYEQYF. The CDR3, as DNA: TGTGCCAGCAGCTCAGCGGGAGGCTCCTACGAGCAGTACTTC.